This T cell receptor (beta chain) was retrieved from a study of blood T cell repertoires in COVID-19. Study information: Sites across the United States, Italy and Spain contributed samples from acute and convalescent COVID-19. T cells, B-cell-depleted T cells, or PBMCs supplied cDNA or gDNA.

V shed 2 bases, J shed 6 bases, and the junction held 12 bases outside the gene matches. The CDR3 sequence is 17 residues long. Germline V gene lookup returns CDR1 SGHTA and CDR2 FQGNSA. Sequencing used immunoSEQ multiplex PCR; TCRdb keeps in-frame clones, though not all of them. The sample has approximately 200,000 clones; approximately 83% are singletons. Sequenced: peripheral blood. The sequence was obtained from a human donor with active or convalescent COVID-19. The donor label of this sample is uncertain. This chain uses TRBV7-2 with TRBJ2-3; 9 bases map to TRBD2. DNA for the CDR3: TGTGCCAGCAGCTTAAGAGCGGGGGGATTATCTAAGGATACGCAGTATTTT. Translating gives CASSLRAGGLSKDTQYF.